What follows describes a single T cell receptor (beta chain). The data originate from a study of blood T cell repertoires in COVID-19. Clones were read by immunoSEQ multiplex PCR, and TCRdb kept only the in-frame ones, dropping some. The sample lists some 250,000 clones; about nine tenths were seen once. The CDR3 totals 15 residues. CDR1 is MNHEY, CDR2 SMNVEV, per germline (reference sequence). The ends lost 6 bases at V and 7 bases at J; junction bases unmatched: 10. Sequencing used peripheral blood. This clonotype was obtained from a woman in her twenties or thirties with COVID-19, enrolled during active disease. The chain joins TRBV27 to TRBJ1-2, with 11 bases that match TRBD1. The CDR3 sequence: CASSPRADRGLGYTF. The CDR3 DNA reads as TGTGCCAGCAGCCCCAGGGCGGACAGGGGGCTTGGCTACACCTTC.